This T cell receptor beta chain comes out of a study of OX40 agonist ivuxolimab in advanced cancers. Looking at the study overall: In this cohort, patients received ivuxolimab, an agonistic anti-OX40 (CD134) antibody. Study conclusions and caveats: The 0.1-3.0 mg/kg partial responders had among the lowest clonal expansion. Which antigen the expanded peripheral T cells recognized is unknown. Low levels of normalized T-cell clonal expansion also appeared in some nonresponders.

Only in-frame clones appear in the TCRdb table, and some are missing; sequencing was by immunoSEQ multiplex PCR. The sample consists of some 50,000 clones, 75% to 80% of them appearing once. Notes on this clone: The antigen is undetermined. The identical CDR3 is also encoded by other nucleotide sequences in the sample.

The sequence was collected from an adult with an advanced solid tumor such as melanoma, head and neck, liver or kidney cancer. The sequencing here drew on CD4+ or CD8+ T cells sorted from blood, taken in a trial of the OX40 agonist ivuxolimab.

The CDR3 DNA follows: TGCAGCGTGGGGGGTTTTGAAGCTTTCTTT. Amino acids: CSVGGFEAFF. The chain uses TRBV29-1 and TRBJ1-1; maybe TRBD1 (5 bases). Looked up from germline, CDR1 is SQVTM and CDR2 is ANQGSEA. This CDR3 region has 10 residues. Trimming removed 6 bases at V and 7 bases at J, with 9 bases between.